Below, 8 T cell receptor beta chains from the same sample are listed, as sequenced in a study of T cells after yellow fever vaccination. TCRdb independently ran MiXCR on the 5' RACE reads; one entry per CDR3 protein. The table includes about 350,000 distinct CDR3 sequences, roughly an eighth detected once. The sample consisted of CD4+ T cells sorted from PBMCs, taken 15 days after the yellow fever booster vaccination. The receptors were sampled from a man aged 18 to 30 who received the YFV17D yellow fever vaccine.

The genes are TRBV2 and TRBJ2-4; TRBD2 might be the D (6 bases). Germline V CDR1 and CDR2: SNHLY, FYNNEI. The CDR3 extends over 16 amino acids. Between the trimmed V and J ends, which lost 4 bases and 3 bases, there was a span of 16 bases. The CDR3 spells CASSGTPRGSKNIQYF. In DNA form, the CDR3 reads TGTGCCAGCAGTGGCACACCCCGGGGGAGCAAAAACATTCAGTACTTC.

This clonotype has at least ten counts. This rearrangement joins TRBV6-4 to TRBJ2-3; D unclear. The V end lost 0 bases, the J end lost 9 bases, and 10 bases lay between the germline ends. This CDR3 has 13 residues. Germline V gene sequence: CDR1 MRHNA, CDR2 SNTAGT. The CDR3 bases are TGTGCCAGCAGTGACTCGAAGGGCAGAACGCAGTATTTT. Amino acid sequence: CASSDSKGRTQYF.

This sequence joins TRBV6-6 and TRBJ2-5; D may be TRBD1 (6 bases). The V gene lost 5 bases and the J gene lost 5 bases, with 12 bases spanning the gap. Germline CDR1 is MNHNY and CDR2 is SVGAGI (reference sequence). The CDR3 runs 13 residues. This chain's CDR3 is CASSPRQAETQYF. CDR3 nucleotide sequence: TGTGCCAGCAGTCCGCGACAGGCGGAGACCCAGTACTTC.

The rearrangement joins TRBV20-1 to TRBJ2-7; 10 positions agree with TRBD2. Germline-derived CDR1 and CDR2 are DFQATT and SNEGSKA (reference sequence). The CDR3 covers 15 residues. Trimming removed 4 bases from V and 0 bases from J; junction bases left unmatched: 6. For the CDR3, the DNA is TGCAGTGCTACCTCTAGCGGGGGCAACTCCTACGAGCAGTACTTC. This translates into CSATSSGGNSYEQYF.

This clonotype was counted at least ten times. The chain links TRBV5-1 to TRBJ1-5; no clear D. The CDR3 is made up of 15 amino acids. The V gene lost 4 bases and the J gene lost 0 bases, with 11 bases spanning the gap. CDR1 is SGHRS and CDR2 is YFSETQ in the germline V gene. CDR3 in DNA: TGCGCCAGCAGCGTCGGGGAGCATAGCAATCAGCCCCAGCATTTT. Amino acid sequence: CASSVGEHSNQPQHF.

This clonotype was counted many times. The CDR3 here is CASSRGTSNTEAFF. The CDR3 DNA reads TGTGCCAGCAGCCGTGGTACGTCGAACACTGAAGCTTTCTTT. The chain couples TRBV12-3 or TRBV12-4 to TRBJ1-1; D not certain. This CDR3 spans 14 amino acids. Trimming cost V 6 bases and J 1 base, with 12 bases left between them.

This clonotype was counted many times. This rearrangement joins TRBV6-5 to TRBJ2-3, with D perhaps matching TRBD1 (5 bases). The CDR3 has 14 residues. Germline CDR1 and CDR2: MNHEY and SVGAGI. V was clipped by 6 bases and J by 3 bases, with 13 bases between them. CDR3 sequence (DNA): TGTGCCAGCAGAACAGACCCAGGGACAGATACGCAGTATTTT. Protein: CASRTDPGTDTQYF.

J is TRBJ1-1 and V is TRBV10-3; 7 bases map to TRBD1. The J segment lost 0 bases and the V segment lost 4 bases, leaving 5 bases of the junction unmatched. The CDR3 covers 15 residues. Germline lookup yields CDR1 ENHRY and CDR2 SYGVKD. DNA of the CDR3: TGTGCCATCAGTGGATCGACAGGGATGAACACTGAAGCTTTCTTT. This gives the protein CAISGSTGMNTEAFF.